Below are 28 T cell receptor beta chains sequenced from a single sample in a study of blood T cell repertoires in COVID-19. TCRdb's copy holds only in-frame clones and misses some; the assay was immunoSEQ multiplex PCR. The data contain some 76,000 clones, around 89% of them singletons. The sequenced sample was peripheral blood. The receptors here all came from a man aged 55 to 70 with acute or convalescent COVID-19.

This chain links TRBV7-8 with TRBJ1-2, with TRBD1 matching over 7 bases. Trimming cost V 8 bases and J 0 bases; bases outside gene matches: 0. The CDR3 has 12 amino acids. The germline V gene encodes CDR1 SGHVS and CDR2 FQNEAQ. This CDR3 is CASGQANYGYTF. The CDR3 region has the DNA TGTGCCAGCGGACAGGCTAACTATGGCTACACCTTC.

This chain uses TRBV20-1 with TRBJ1-4, with D perhaps TRBD1 (6 bases). CDR3 length: 13 residues. Germline V gene data show CDR1 as DFQATT and CDR2 as SNEGSKA (reference sequence). Trimming removed 3 bases from V and 7 bases from J, with 12 bases in between. In DNA form, the CDR3 reads TGCAGTGCTAGTGTGGGGGCCGGTGAAAAACTGTTTTTT. It yields the protein CSASVGAGEKLFF.

The CDR3 region is CASSLGPRAVQDTQYF. CDR3 bases: TGTGCCAGCAGCTTAGGACCCAGGGCAGTCCAAGATACGCAGTATTTT. The chain couples TRBV7-2 to TRBJ2-3, with D perhaps TRBD1 (5 bases). Germline V gives CDR1 SGHTA, CDR2 FQGNSA. The germline V and J ends were trimmed by 1 base and 5 bases, with 16 bases remaining between them. The CDR3 is made up of 16 amino acids.

The chain carries TRBV5-1 and TRBJ2-7, with D possibly being TRBD1 (6 bases). This CDR3 spans 11 amino acids. V dropped 7 bases and J dropped 7 bases, with 12 bases sitting between them. Germline CDR1 is SGHRS and CDR2 is YFSETQ. The CDR3 spells CASWGQGEQYF. Written as DNA, the CDR3 is TGCGCCAGCTGGGGGCAAGGGGAGCAGTACTTC.

This chain connects TRBV19 to TRBJ1-1; no firm D call. CDR3 length equals 14 residues. V gave up 3 bases and J gave up 1 base, with 9 bases separating them. CDR1 and CDR2 (germline): LNHDA, SQIVND (reference sequence). CDR3 amino acids: CASSIPRGNTEAFF. The CDR3 coding sequence is TGTGCCAGTAGTATCCCCAGAGGGAACACTGAAGCTTTCTTT.

CDR3 DNA: TGTGCCAGCAGCATCGGGTCCCTCACAGATACGCAGTATTTT. Translated, it gives CASSIGSLTDTQYF. This rearrangement joins TRBV9 to TRBJ2-3; no clear D gene. Germline CDR1 SGDLS, CDR2 YYNGEE. V dropped 4 bases and J dropped 2 bases, with 11 bases sitting between them. There are 14 residues in the CDR3.

The chain employs TRBV13 and TRBJ1-1; D is perhaps TRBD1 (6 bases). This CDR3 has 14 amino acids. CDR1 and CDR2 (germline): PRHDT, FYEKMQ (reference sequence). Deletions cut 5 bases from V and 1 base from J, with 11 bases between. The CDR3 here is CASSHRVGNTEAFF. Written as DNA, the CDR3 is TGTGCCAGCAGCCACAGGGTGGGGAACACTGAAGCTTTCTTT.

CDR3 protein: CSVGGAEETQYF. CDR3 coding DNA: TGCAGCGTGGGAGGGGCCGAAGAGACCCAGTACTTC. The chain employs TRBV29-1 and TRBJ2-5, with 7 bases fitting TRBD2. The CDR3 spans 12 residues. Looked up from germline, CDR1 is SQVTM and CDR2 is ANQGSEA. Unmatched junction bases numbered 4, after V lost 6 bases and J lost 3 bases.

This clone was counted a single time. This sequence joins TRBV28 and TRBJ1-3, with D maybe TRBD1 (6 bases). The length of the CDR3 is 15 residues. The germline V and J ends were trimmed by 8 bases and 0 bases, with 14 bases remaining between them. Germline lookup yields CDR1 MDHEN and CDR2 SYDVKM. CDR3 nucleotides: TGTGCCAGCGCAGACAGGCCGCGCTCTGGAAACACCATATATTTT. Protein sequence: CASADRPRSGNTIYF.

The V and J genes are TRBV4-1 and TRBJ1-5; 10 nucleotides line up with TRBD1. The length of the CDR3 is 15 residues. J lost 6 bases, V lost 4 bases, and 6 bases had no gene match. Germline V CDR1 and CDR2: MGHRA, YSYEKL. The CDR3 region has the DNA TGCGCCAGCAGCCTACGGACAGGGGGAAGTCAGCCCCAGCATTTT. Encoded protein: CASSLRTGGSQPQHF.

The chain employs TRBV9 and TRBJ2-3; 8 nucleotides align to TRBD1. CDR1 and CDR2 (germline): SGDLS, YYNGEE. CDR3 length equals 16 residues. J was trimmed by 6 bases and V by 3 bases; bases with no gene match: 12. The CDR3 nucleotides read TGTGCCAGCAGCGAACCCGACAGGGGCCCTCTGGATACGCAGTATTTT. Translation gives CASSEPDRGPLDTQYF. Full variable domain (rest looked up from reference TRBV9 and TRBJ2-3): DSGVTQTPKHLITATGQRVTLRCSPRSGDLSVYWYQQSLDQGLQFLIQYYNGEERAKGNILERFSAQQFPDLHSELNLSSLELGDSALYFCASSEPDRGPLDTQYFGPGTRLTVL.

The chain links TRBV10-3 to TRBJ1-2; TRBD1 matches at 10 bases. The germline V gene has CDR1 ENHRY and CDR2 SYGVKD. CDR3 length: 14 amino acids. CDR3: CTITRTGGNYGYTF. CDR3 in DNA: TGTACTATTACTCGGACAGGGGGAAATTATGGCTACACCTTC.

J is TRBJ2-3 and V is TRBV12-3 or TRBV12-4, with a weak D call TRBD1 (5 bases). This CDR3 spans 11 amino acids. V was clipped by 7 bases and J by 8 bases, with 10 bases between them. CDR3 sequence (DNA): TGTGCCAGCACCACAGGTGCTACGCAGTATTTT. Translating it yields CASTTGATQYF.

This chain uses TRBV5-4 with TRBJ2-5; tentatively, D is TRBD1 (7 bases). CDR3 length: 14 amino acids. V gave up 4 bases and J gave up 2 bases, with 12 bases separating them. The germline V gene has CDR1 SGHNT and CDR2 YYREEE (reference sequence). Written as DNA, the CDR3 is TGTGCCAGCAGCCAGGGGGACTTACAAGAGACCCAGTACTTC. Its translation: CASSQGDLQETQYF.

The J gene is TRBJ2-5, the V gene TRBV5-1; D remains unclear. This CDR3 has 15 residues. V was clipped by 0 bases and J by 1 base, with 10 bases between them. CDR1 and CDR2 (germline): SGHRS, YFSETQ. This chain's CDR3 is CASSLGGATQETQYF. In nucleotides, the CDR3 is TGCGCCAGCAGCTTGGGCGGAGCTACCCAAGAGACCCAGTACTTC.

In this sample, this clone turned up a few times. CDR3 nucleotide sequence: TGTGCCATCAGTGAGTCTAGGGGGCGCACTGAAGCTTTCTTT. Translated: CAISESRGRTEAFF. The chain recombines TRBV10-3 with TRBJ1-1, with 7 bases matching TRBD1. The CDR3 covers 14 residues. V was pared by 0 bases and J by 4 bases, with 2 bases of the junction left unmatched. CDR1 is ENHRY, CDR2 SYGVKD, per germline.

CDR3 sequence reads: CASSSGQTEKLFF. CDR3 nucleotide sequence: TGCGCCAGCAGCTCCGGACAGACTGAAAAACTGTTTTTT. V usage is TRBV5-1 and J usage is TRBJ1-4; maybe TRBD1 (6 bases). With 3 bases removed from V and 7 bases from J, the gap between germline ends came to 10 bases. The CDR3 spans 13 residues. Germline lookup yields CDR1 SGHRS and CDR2 YFSETQ. Looking up the rest from reference TRBV5-1 and TRBJ1-4 gives the full variable domain: KAGVTQTPRYLIKTRGQQVTLSCSPISGHRSVSWYQQTPGQGLQFLFEYFSETQRNKGNFPGRFSGRQFSNSRSEMNVSTLELGDSALYLCASSSGQTEKLFFGSGTQLSVL.

The V call is TRBV6-5, the J call TRBJ1-1; D is perhaps TRBD1 (5 bases). This CDR3 spans 13 amino acids. V was trimmed by 6 bases and J by 5 bases, leaving 13 bases between them. Germline-derived CDR1 and CDR2 are MNHEY and SVGAGI. The CDR3 reads CASSSSGATEAFF. In DNA form, the CDR3 reads TGTGCCAGCAGCTCAAGTGGGGCGACTGAAGCTTTCTTT.

V is TRBV24-1 and J is TRBJ2-5, with 7 bases fitting TRBD2. J gave up 4 bases and V 4 bases, and 2 bases lay outside the gene matches. The CDR3 covers 13 residues. Per the germline V gene, CDR1 is KGHDR and CDR2 is SFDVKD. The CDR3 nucleotides are TGTGCCACCAGTGACGGCGGGGGAGAGACCCAGTACTTC. It is translated as CATSDGGGETQYF.

V is TRBV2 and J is TRBJ1-3; D is undetermined. Germline V gene data show CDR1 as SNHLY and CDR2 as FYNNEI. Trimming shortened V by 0 bases and J by 2 bases, and 5 bases separated the two germline ends. The CDR3 runs 14 residues. CDR3 loop: CASSEATAGNTIYF. CDR3 coding DNA: TGTGCCAGCAGTGAAGCTACAGCTGGAAACACCATATATTTT. Variable domain in full (rest from reference TRBV2 and TRBJ1-3): EPEVTQTPSHQVTQMGQEVILRCVPISNHLYFYWYRQILGQKVEFLVSFYNNEISEKSEIFDDQFSVERPDGSNFTLKIRSTKLEDSAMYFCASSEATAGNTIYFGEGSWLTVV.

The rearrangement joins TRBV14 to TRBJ1-1; the D is unclear. CDR1 is SGHDN, CDR2 FVKESK, per germline. The V gene lost 4 bases and the J gene lost 6 bases, with 9 bases spanning the gap. This CDR3 comprises 12 residues. The DNA of the CDR3 is TGTGCCAGCAGCCGGGAGCGCGCTGAAGCTTTCTTT. It is translated as CASSRERAEAFF.

This chain links TRBV5-1 with TRBJ2-1; TRBD1 matches at 7 bases. The ends lost 4 bases at V and 5 bases at J; junction bases unmatched: 6. The germline CDR1 and CDR2 sequences are SGHRS and YFSETQ. The CDR3 is 14 residues long. CDR3 bases: TGCGCCAGCAGCCCGACAGGGTTCGACAATGAGCAGTTCTTC. It is translated as CASSPTGFDNEQFF.

The chain is built from TRBV5-1 and TRBJ2-5; 8 bases are shared with TRBD1. J was trimmed by 2 bases and V by 4 bases; bases with no gene match: 7. Germline V lookup: CDR1 SGHRS, CDR2 YFSETQ. The CDR3 contains 15 residues. The CDR3 DNA reads TGCGCCAGCAGCCAAGGGACAGGCGCTCAAGAGACCCAGTACTTC. This encodes CASSQGTGAQETQYF. Looking up the rest from reference TRBV5-1 and TRBJ2-5 gives the full variable domain: KAGVTQTPRYLIKTRGQQVTLSCSPISGHRSVSWYQQTPGQGLQFLFEYFSETQRNKGNFPGRFSGRQFSNSRSEMNVSTLELGDSALYLCASSQGTGAQETQYFGPGTRLLVL.

The genes are TRBV5-1 and TRBJ2-5; 10 bases agree with TRBD2. The CDR3 runs 16 residues. Trimming at V came to 4 bases and at J to 2 bases, leaving 8 bases not matched to a gene. Germline V CDR1 and CDR2: SGHRS, YFSETQ. The chain's CDR3 is CASSTRLAGKQETQYF. The CDR3, as DNA: TGCGCCAGCAGCACCCGACTAGCGGGCAAACAAGAGACCCAGTACTTC.

The chain uses TRBV6-6 and TRBJ1-5; 8 bases align to TRBD1. J was trimmed by 2 bases and V by 7 bases; bases with no gene match: 1. There are 13 residues in the CDR3. The germline CDR1 and CDR2 sequences are MNHNY and SVGAGI (reference sequence). The CDR3 DNA is TGTGCCAGCAAGGGACAGGGCAATCAGCCCCAGCATTTT. It translates to CASKGQGNQPQHF.

Only a few counts were recorded for this clone. The rearrangement links TRBV7-9 to TRBJ2-1; TRBD2 matches at 12 bases. This CDR3 contains 15 residues. The junction had 6 bases not matched to a gene; V was cut back by 5 bases and J by 7 bases. Germline assignment: CDR1 SEHNR and CDR2 FQNEAQ (reference sequence). CDR3 bases: TGTGCCAGCAGCATAACTAGCGGGAGGCTAAATGAGCAGTTCTTC. Protein: CASSITSGRLNEQFF. The full variable domain, with the rest looked up from reference TRBV7-9 and TRBJ2-1, is DTGVSQNPRHKITKRGQNVTFRCDPISEHNRLYWYRQTLGQGPEFLTYFQNEAQLEKSRLLSDRFSAERPKGSFSTLEIQRTEQGDSAMYLCASSITSGRLNEQFFGPGTRLTVL.

V is TRBV4-2 and J is TRBJ2-7; D may be TRBD2 (5 bases). This CDR3 contains 17 residues. CDR1 LGHNA and CDR2 YNFKEQ come from the germline V gene. With 0 bases removed from V and 3 bases from J, the gap between germline ends came to 18 bases. In nucleotides, the CDR3 is TGTGCCAGCAGCCAAGAGTCCGAAACAGCGGCTCACTACGAGCAGTACTTC. Translated, it gives CASSQESETAAHYEQYF.

This clone was observed a single time. This chain links TRBV3-1 (or the pseudogene TRBV3-2) with TRBJ2-5; the match to TRBD2 covers 16 bases. The J segment lost 5 bases and the V segment lost 3 bases, leaving 3 bases of the junction unmatched. The V gene's germline CDR1 is LGHDT and CDR2 YNNKEL (reference sequence). The CDR3 is 16 residues long. The CDR3 here is CASSQGLAGGPETQYF. The DNA for the CDR3 is TGTGCCAGCAGCCAGGGACTAGCGGGGGGGCCGGAGACCCAGTACTTC.